These T cell receptor beta chains were read from a single sample in a study of blood T cell repertoires in COVID-19. Only in-frame clones appear in the TCRdb table, and some are missing; sequencing was by immunoSEQ multiplex PCR. This sample carries roughly 280,000 clones, approximately 91% of them seen once, and the ten largest clones take roughly 10%. The sequencing sample was made of peripheral blood. These TCRs come from a woman younger than 45 with COVID-19, enrolled during active disease. CDR3s include the opening cysteine and the closing phenylalanine or tryptophan. A D gene is named only where the DNA matches it firmly. A clone size is listed for some rows: how often the clone was seen (once, few, many), or a class if it is expanded.

V	size	D	length	J	DNA	CDR3
TRBV2	few	NA	13	TRBJ1-5	TGTGCCAGCAGTGCGGGGGGCGATCAGCCCCAGCATTTT	CASSAGGDQPQHF
TRBV19	NA	NA	16	TRBJ2-1	TGTGCCAGTAGTATAGATAACAGGCAGGACGACAATGAGCAGTTCTTC	CASSIDNRQDDNEQFF
TRBV30	NA	NA	10	TRBJ1-2	TGTGCCTGGATGGGGCTTGGCTACACCTTC	CAWMGLGYTF
TRBV3-1/TRBV3-2	NA	TRBD1	16	TRBJ1-1	TGTGCCAGCAGCCAAGACGAACAGGGGTATAACACTGAAGCTTTCTTT	CASSQDEQGYNTEAFF
TRBV7-9	once	TRBD2	15	TRBJ2-1	TGTGCCAGCAGCTACTTAACTAGCGGGAGTAATGAGCAGTTCTTC	CASSYLTSGSNEQFF
TRBV19	NA	NA	17	TRBJ2-2	TGTGCCAGTAGTCGTGGGCGGGGGCCCGCGAACACCGGGGAGCTGTTTTTT	CASSRGRGPANTGELFF
TRBV30	NA	NA	12	TRBJ1-1	TGTGCCGGGGCCTCCAGAGGTACTGAAGCTTTCTTT	CAGASRGTEAFF
TRBV5-6	NA	NA	13	TRBJ1-1	TGTGCCAGCGGCTTCGGGGTGAACACTGAAGCTTTCTTT	CASGFGVNTEAFF
TRBV5-4	NA	NA	15	TRBJ2-7	TGTGCCAGCAGCTTGGGTTTGTCGACTGACTACGAGCAGTACTTC	CASSLGLSTDYEQYF
TRBV11-1	few	NA	14	TRBJ1-6	TGTGCCAGCAGCATGCGGGGAAATAATTCACCCCTCCACTTT	CASSMRGNNSPLHF
TRBV2	NA	NA	16	TRBJ2-2	TGTGCCAGCAGTGTGGCGAGTAGCGTGGGCACCGGGGAGCTGTTTTTT	CASSVASSVGTGELFF
TRBV25-1	NA	NA	12	TRBJ2-1	TGTGCCAGCGGGCGCTCCTACAATGAGCAGTTCTTC	CASGRSYNEQFF
TRBV10-3	NA	NA	13	TRBJ2-1	TGTGCCATCAGTGTTGGAGGCTACAATGAGCAGTTCTTC	CAISVGGYNEQFF
TRBV2	NA	NA	17	TRBJ1-6	TGTGCCAGCAGTGAATCGGGGAAAAGCTCCTATAATTCACCCCTCCACTTT	CASSESGKSSYNSPLHF
TRBV7-9	NA	TRBD1	19	TRBJ2-5	TGTGCCAGCAGCACTACCGGACAGGCAAGTGGGGCACAATTGGAGACCCAGTACTTC	CASSTTGQASGAQLETQYF
TRBV5-4	NA	NA	16	TRBJ2-5	TGTGCCAGCAGCTTGGGAAGTGGAGGGTTCGGAGAGACCCAGTACTTC	CASSLGSGGFGETQYF
TRBV2	NA	NA	15	TRBJ2-2	TGTGCCAGCAGGGGGACAAGGTTAATCACCGGGGAGCTGTTTTTT	CASRGTRLITGELFF
TRBV19	NA	NA	15	TRBJ2-7	TGTGCCAGTAGTAACGACAGAGTGGGGTCCTACGAGCAGTACTTC	CASSNDRVGSYEQYF
TRBV2	NA	NA	15	TRBJ1-5	TGTGCCAGCAGTGAGTTTGGGGGGTCTCGGCAGCCCCAGCATTTT	CASSEFGGSRQPQHF
TRBV2	NA	NA	14	TRBJ1-1	TGTGCCAGCAGTTACTGGGGGGGGAACACTGAAGCTTTCTTT	CASSYWGGNTEAFF
TRBV11-2	NA	TRBD2	13	TRBJ2-7	TGTGCCAGCAGCTCAGGGACTAGTTTCGAGCAGTACTTC	CASSSGTSFEQYF
TRBV5-4	NA	NA	15	TRBJ1-2	TGTGCCAGCAGCTTGGGAGGCCAGCGTGACTATGGCTACACCTTC	CASSLGGQRDYGYTF